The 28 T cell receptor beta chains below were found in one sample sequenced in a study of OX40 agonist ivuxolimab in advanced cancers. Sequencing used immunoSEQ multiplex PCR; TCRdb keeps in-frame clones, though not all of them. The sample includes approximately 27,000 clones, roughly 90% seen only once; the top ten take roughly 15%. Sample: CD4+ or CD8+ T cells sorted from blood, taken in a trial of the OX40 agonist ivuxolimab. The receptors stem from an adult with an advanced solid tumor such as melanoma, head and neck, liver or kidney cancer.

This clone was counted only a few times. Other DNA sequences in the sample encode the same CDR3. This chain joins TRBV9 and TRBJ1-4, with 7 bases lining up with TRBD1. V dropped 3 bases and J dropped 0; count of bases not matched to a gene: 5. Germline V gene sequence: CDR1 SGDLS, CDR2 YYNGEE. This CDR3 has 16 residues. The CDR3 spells CASSAGQFTTNEKLFF. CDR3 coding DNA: TGTGCCAGCAGCGCGGGACAGTTCACAACTAATGAAAAACTGTTTTTT.

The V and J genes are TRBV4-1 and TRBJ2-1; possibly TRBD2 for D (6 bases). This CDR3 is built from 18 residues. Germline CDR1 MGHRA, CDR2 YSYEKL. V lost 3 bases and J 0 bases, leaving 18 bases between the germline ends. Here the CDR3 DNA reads TGCGCCAGCAGCCACATGTCGGTCGGGGGAAGCTCCTACAATGAGCAGTTCTTC. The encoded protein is CASSHMSVGGSSYNEQFF.

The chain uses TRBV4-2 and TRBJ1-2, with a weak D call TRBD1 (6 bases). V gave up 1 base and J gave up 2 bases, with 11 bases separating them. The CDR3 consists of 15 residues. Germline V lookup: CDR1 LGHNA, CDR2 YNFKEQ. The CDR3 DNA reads TGTGCCAGCAGCCAAGGGGGGGCGGGAAACTATGGCTACACCTTC. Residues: CASSQGGAGNYGYTF.

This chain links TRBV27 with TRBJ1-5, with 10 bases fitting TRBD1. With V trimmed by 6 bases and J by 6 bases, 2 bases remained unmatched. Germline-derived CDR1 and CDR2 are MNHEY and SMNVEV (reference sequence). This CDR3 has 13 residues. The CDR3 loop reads CASSWDRGQPQHF. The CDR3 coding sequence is TGTGCCAGCAGCTGGGACAGGGGTCAGCCCCAGCATTTT.

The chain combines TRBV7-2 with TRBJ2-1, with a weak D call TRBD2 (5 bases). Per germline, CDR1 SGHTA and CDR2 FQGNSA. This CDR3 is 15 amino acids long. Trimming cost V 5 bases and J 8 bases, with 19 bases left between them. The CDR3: CASSRSGLGRDEQFF. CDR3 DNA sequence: TGTGCCAGCAGCCGCAGCGGCCTTGGGCGCGATGAGCAGTTCTTC.

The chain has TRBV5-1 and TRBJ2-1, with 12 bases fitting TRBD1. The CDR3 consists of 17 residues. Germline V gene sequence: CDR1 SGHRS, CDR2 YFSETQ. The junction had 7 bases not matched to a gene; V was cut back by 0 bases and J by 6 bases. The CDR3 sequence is CASSLASGTGGLNEQFF. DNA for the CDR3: TGCGCCAGCAGCTTGGCGTCCGGGACAGGGGGCCTCAATGAGCAGTTCTTC.

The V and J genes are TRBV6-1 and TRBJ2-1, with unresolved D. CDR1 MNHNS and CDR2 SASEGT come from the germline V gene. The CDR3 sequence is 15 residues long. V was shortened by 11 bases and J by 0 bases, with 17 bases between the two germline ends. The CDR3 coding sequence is TGTGCCCTTGTCATACCGTTACACTCCTACAATGAGCAGTTCTTC. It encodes CALVIPLHSYNEQFF.

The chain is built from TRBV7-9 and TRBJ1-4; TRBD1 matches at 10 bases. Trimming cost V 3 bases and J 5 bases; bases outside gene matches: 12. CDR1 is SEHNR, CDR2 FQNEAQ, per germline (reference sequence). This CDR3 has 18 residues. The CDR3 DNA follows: TGTGCCAGCAGCTTTTTAGCGGTTGTGGACAGGGGGAATGAAAAACTGTTTTTT. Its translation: CASSFLAVVDRGNEKLFF.

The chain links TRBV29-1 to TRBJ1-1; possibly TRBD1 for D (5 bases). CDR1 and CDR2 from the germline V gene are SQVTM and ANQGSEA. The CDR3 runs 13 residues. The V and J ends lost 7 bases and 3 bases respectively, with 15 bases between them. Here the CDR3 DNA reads TGCAGCGCTGTCGGGACTCCCGACACTGAAGCTTTCTTT. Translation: CSAVGTPDTEAFF. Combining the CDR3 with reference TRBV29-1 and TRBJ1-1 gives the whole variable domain SAVISQKPSRDICQRGTSLTIQCQVDSQVTMMFWYRQQPGQSLTLIATANQGSEATYESGFVIDKFPISRPNLTFSTLTVSNMSPEDSSIYLCSAVGTPDTEAFFGQGTRLTVV.

The chain's CDR3 is CASTMASDRGSEKLFF. Here the CDR3 DNA reads TGTGCCAGTACCATGGCAAGTGACAGGGGGAGTGAAAAACTGTTTTTT. The chain links TRBV19 to TRBJ1-4, with 9 bases identical to TRBD1. The germline V gene has CDR1 LNHDA and CDR2 SQIVND (reference sequence). The CDR3 has 16 residues. V lost 7 bases, J lost 7 bases, and 13 bases stayed unmatched.

The CDR3 sequence is CASSPRYLGKYEQYF. In nucleotides, the CDR3 is TGTGCCAGCTCACCACGGTATTTGGGAAAATACGAGCAGTACTTC. The V and J genes are TRBV18 and TRBJ2-5; D is uncertain. The end of the DNA is better explained by TRBJ2-7, so the J call may be wrong. Germline V gives CDR1 KGHSH, CDR2 LQKENI. There are 15 residues in the CDR3.

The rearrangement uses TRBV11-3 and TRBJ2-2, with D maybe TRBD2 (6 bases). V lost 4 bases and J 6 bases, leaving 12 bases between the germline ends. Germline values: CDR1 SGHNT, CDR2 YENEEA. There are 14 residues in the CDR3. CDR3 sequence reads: CASSSSSDSGELFF. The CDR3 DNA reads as TGTGCCAGCAGCTCCTCTAGCGATTCCGGGGAGCTGTTTTTT.

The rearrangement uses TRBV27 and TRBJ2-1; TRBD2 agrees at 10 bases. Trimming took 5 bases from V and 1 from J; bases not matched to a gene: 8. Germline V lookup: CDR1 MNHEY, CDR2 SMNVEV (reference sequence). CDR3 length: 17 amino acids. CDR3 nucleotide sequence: TGTGCCAGCAGTCCGTCGACTAGCGGGTTTTCCTACAATGAGCAGTTCTTC. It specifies CASSPSTSGFSYNEQFF.

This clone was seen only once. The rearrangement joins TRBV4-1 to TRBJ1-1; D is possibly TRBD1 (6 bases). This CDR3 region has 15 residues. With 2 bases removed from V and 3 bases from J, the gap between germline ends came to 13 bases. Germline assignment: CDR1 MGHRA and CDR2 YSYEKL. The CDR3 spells CASSQRQGRDTEAFF. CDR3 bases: TGCGCCAGCAGCCAAAGGCAGGGGAGAGACACTGAAGCTTTCTTT.

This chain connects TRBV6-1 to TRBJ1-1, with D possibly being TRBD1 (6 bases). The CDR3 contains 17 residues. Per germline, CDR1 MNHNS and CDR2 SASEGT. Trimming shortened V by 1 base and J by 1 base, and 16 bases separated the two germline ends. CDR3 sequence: CASSEGASQGQNTEAFF. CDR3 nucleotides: TGTGCCAGCAGTGAAGGCGCATCTCAGGGGCAGAACACTGAAGCTTTCTTT.

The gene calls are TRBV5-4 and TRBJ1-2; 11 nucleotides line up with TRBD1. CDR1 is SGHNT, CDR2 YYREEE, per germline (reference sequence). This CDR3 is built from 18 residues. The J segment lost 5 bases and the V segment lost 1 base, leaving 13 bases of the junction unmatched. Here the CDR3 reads CASSLRGTGGLPLYGYTF. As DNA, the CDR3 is TGTGCCAGCAGCTTGAGGGGGACAGGGGGTTTGCCGCTGTATGGCTACACCTTC.

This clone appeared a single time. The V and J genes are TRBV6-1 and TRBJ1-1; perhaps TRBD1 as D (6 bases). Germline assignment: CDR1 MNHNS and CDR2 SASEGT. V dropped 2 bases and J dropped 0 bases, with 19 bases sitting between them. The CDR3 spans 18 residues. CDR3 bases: TGTGCCAGCAGTGAATGGGGCAGGGGAAGGGAAGTGAACACTGAAGCTTTCTTT. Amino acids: CASSEWGRGREVNTEAFF.

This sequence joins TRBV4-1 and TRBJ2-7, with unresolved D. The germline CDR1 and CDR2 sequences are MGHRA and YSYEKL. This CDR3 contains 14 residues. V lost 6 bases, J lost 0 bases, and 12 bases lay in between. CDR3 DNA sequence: TGCGCCAGCAGTCTGGAGCGTCACTCCTACGAGCAGTACTTC. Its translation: CASSLERHSYEQYF.

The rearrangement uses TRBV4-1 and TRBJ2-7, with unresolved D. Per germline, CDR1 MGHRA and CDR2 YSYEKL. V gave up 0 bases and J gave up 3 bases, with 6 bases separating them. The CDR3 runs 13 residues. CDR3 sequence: CASSQENSYEQYF. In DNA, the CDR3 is TGCGCCAGCAGCCAAGAGAACAGCTACGAGCAGTACTTC.

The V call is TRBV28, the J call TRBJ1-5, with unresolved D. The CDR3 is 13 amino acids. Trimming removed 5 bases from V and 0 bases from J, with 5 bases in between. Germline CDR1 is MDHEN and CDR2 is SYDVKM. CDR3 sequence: CASSHNSNQPQHF. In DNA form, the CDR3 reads TGTGCCAGCAGTCACAATAGCAATCAGCCCCAGCATTTT. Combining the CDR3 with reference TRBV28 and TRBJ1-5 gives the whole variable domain DVKVTQSSRYLVKRTGEKVFLECVQDMDHENMFWYRQDPGLGLRLIYFSYDVKMKEKGDIPEGYSVSREKKERFSLILESASTNQTSMYLCASSHNSNQPQHFGDGTRLSIL.

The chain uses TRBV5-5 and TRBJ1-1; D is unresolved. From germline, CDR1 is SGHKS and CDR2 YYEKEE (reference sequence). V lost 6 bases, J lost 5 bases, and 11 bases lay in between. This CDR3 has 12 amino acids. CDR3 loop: CASTLPGTEAFF. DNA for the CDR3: TGTGCCAGCACCCTCCCCGGGACTGAAGCTTTCTTT.

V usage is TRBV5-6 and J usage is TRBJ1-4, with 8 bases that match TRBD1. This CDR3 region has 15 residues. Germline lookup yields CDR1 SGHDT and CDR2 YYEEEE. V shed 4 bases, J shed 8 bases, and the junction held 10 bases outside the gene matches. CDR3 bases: TGTGCCAGCAGCATGGAAGGCAGGGGGCCCGAAAAACTGTTTTTT. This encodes CASSMEGRGPEKLFF.

CDR3 nucleotides: TGTGCCAGCAGTCCCGGGCCCAATTACAATGAGCAGTTCTTC. This codes for CASSPGPNYNEQFF. The rearrangement joins TRBV27 to TRBJ2-1, with D uncertain. Germline assignment: CDR1 MNHEY and CDR2 SMNVEV (reference sequence). This CDR3 contains 14 residues. V was trimmed by 5 bases and J by 4 bases, leaving 12 bases between them.

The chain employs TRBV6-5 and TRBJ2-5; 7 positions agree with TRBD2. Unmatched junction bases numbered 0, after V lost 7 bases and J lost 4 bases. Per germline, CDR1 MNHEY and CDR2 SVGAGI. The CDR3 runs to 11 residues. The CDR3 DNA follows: TGTGCCAGCACGGGAGGAGAGACCCAGTACTTC. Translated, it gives CASTGGETQYF.

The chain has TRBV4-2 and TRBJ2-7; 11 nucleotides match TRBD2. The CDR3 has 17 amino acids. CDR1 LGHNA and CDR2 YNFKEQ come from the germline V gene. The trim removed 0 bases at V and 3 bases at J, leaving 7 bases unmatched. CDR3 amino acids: CASSQEVSGRASYEQYF. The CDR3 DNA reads TGTGCCAGCAGCCAAGAAGTTAGCGGGAGGGCCAGCTACGAGCAGTACTTC.

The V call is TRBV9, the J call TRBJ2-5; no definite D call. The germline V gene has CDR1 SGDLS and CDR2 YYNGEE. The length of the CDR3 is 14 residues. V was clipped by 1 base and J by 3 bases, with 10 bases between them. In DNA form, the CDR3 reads TGTGCCAGCAGCGTAAAAAACGGAGAAGAGACCCAGTACTTC. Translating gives CASSVKNGEETQYF. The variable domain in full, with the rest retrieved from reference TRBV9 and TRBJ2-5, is DSGVTQTPKHLITATGQRVTLRCSPRSGDLSVYWYQQSLDQGLQFLIQYYNGEERAKGNILERFSAQQFPDLHSELNLSSLELGDSALYFCASSVKNGEETQYFGPGTRLLVL.

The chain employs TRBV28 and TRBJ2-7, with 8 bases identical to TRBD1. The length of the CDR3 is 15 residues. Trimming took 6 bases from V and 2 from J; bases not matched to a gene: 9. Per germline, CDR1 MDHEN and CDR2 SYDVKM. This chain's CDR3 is CASSQPDRAPYEQYF. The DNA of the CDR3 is TGTGCCAGCAGCCAACCGGACAGGGCTCCCTACGAGCAGTACTTC.

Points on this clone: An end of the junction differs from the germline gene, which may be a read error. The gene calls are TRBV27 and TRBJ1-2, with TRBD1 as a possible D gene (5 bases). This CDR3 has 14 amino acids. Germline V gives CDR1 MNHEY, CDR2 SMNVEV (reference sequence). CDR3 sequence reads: CASSSSVVGHYIIF. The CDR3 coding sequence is TGTGCCAGCAGTTCATCGGTTGTTGGACACTATATCATCTTC.